This T cell receptor (beta chain) was retrieved from a study of T cells in Graves' hyperthyroidism and ophthalmopathy. Study in general: It was at initial diagnosis, before any treatment, that peripheral blood was collected. Regarding the study as a whole: Most thyroid clonotypes expanded above 0.001 were also detected in blood.

This clonotype was seen repeatedly, ten times or more. Its antigen is not identified. Lactation, pregnancy, other autoimmune disease or uncontrolled infection excluded patients. Every diagnosis used clinical symptoms, serum thyroxine and TRAb, thyroid ultrasound and orbital computed tomography. RNA transcripts provided the source from which TCR beta CDR3 regions were amplified. The TCR CDR3 first-round RT-PCR relied on the HTBI primer set. TCRdb passed the multiplex PCR reads through MiXCR, listing each CDR3 protein once. The table lists roughly 570,000 distinct CDR3 sequences, approximately 15% of them singletons. The sample consisted of blood. The receptor's source is a woman aged 30 to 39 with Graves' hyperthyroidism.

The CDR3: CASSETQGPLTEAFF. The CDR3 DNA reads TGCGCCAGCAGTGAGACTCAGGGACCGTTGACTGAAGCTTTCTTT. This rearrangement joins TRBV10-2 to TRBJ1-1; D may be TRBD1 (5 bases). The V gene lost 2 bases and the J gene lost 5 bases, with 15 bases spanning the gap. The CDR3 sequence is 15 residues long. CDR1 is WSHSY and CDR2 is SAAADI in the germline V gene.